Presented here are 28 T cell receptor beta chains from one specimen sequenced in a study of blood T cell repertoires in COVID-19. The data were produced by immunoSEQ multiplex PCR, yet TCRdb's version contains in-frame clones alone and is incomplete. The sample shows about 99,000 clones, approximately 85% of them seen only once. Material for sequencing was peripheral blood. All receptors come from a woman aged 80 or over with active or convalescent COVID-19.

This clone showed up just a few times. The chain employs TRBV5-4 and TRBJ1-1; D is undetermined. CDR1 is SGHNT and CDR2 is YYREEE in the germline V gene (reference sequence). Trimming took 4 bases from V and 1 from J, leaving 8 bases between them. The CDR3 is 13 residues long. The CDR3 coding sequence is TGTGCCAGCAGCGCAAACAAGAACACTGAAGCTTTCTTT. Protein sequence: CASSANKNTEAFF.

The chain is built from TRBV5-4 and TRBJ2-3; TRBD2 is a possible D gene (5 bases). The CDR3 has 16 residues. The germline V gene has CDR1 SGHNT and CDR2 YYREEE (reference sequence). Trimming removed 0 bases from V and 0 bases from J, with 11 bases in between. CDR3 DNA sequence: TGTGCCAGCAGCTTGGCTAGCCGTGCTAGCACAGATACGCAGTATTTT. It encodes CASSLASRASTDTQYF.

The chain employs TRBV5-1 and TRBJ2-7; 8 positions agree with TRBD2. With 0 bases clipped from V and 4 bases from J, the junction kept 3 bases outside the gene matches. This CDR3 region has 14 residues. Germline CDR1 reads SGHRS; CDR2 reads YFSETQ. The CDR3 DNA reads as TGCGCCAGCAGCTTGGATCCTAGCGGGTACGAGCAGTACTTC. Protein product: CASSLDPSGYEQYF.

In its sample, this clone was seen a few times. The chain has TRBV25-1 and TRBJ2-7, with 8 bases that match TRBD1. Germline CDR1 is MGHDK and CDR2 is SYGVNS. This CDR3 comprises 15 residues. The trim removed 1 base at V and 3 bases at J, leaving 5 bases unmatched. In DNA, the CDR3 is TGTGCCAGCAGTGAATTTGGACAGGGTCACTACGAGCAGTACTTC. It codes for CASSEFGQGHYEQYF.

The chain combines TRBV29-1 with TRBJ2-4, with 7 bases identical to TRBD1. V was clipped by 7 bases and J by 10 bases; unmatched bases: 13. The CDR3 has 13 amino acids. CDR1 and CDR2 from the germline V gene are SQVTM and ANQGSEA. In DNA, the CDR3 is TGCAGCGGCCTGAACTCCGGGACAGCAATTCAGTACTTC. This codes for CSGLNSGTAIQYF. Using reference TRBV29-1 and TRBJ2-4 for the parts outside the CDR3, the full variable domain is SAVISQKPSRDICQRGTSLTIQCQVDSQVTMMFWYRQQPGQSLTLIATANQGSEATYESGFVIDKFPISRPNLTFSTLTVSNMSPEDSSIYLCSGLNSGTAIQYFGAGTRLSVL.

J is TRBJ1-2 and V is TRBV7-6; 7 positions agree with TRBD1. CDR1 SGHVS and CDR2 FNYEAQ come from the germline V gene. There are 14 residues in the CDR3. With 5 bases clipped from V and 6 bases from J, the junction kept 9 bases outside the gene matches. The CDR3 sequence: CASSGQTGSDGYTF. In DNA form, the CDR3 reads TGTGCCAGCAGCGGACAGACAGGGTCGGATGGCTACACCTTC.

V usage is TRBV2 and J usage is TRBJ2-6, with 7 bases matching TRBD1. In germline, CDR1 is SNHLY, CDR2 FYNNEI. J gave up 0 bases and V 4 bases, and 3 bases lay outside the gene matches. The CDR3 sequence is 16 residues long. CDR3: CASSGQGFSGANVLTF. For the CDR3, the DNA is TGTGCCAGCAGTGGACAGGGTTTCTCTGGGGCCAACGTCCTGACTTTC. Together with reference TRBV2 and TRBJ2-6, the CDR3 gives the full variable domain: EPEVTQTPSHQVTQMGQEVILRCVPISNHLYFYWYRQILGQKVEFLVSFYNNEISEKSEIFDDQFSVERPDGSNFTLKIRSTKLEDSAMYFCASSGQGFSGANVLTFGAGSRLTVL.

The chain has TRBV4-2 and TRBJ2-1; D remains unclear. CDR3 length equals 14 residues. CDR1 and CDR2 from the germline V gene are LGHNA and YNFKEQ. Trimming cost V 1 base and J 9 bases, with 13 bases left between them. CDR3 region: CASSQGRTRVEQFF. The CDR3 region has the DNA TGTGCCAGCAGCCAAGGACGAACACGGGTTGAGCAGTTCTTC.

The chain has TRBV7-3 and TRBJ2-3, with 8 bases identical to TRBD2. Germline lookup yields CDR1 SGHTA and CDR2 FQGTGA. V lost 5 bases, J lost 6 bases, and 13 bases stayed unmatched. This CDR3 is 16 amino acids long. The CDR3: CASSPIRPGGPDTQYF. Here the CDR3 DNA reads TGTGCCAGCAGCCCAATCCGTCCGGGAGGGCCCGATACGCAGTATTTT.

This clone was detected only once. The chain links TRBV15 to TRBJ1-2, with 7 bases fitting TRBD1. Germline CDR1 is LNHNV and CDR2 is YYDKDF (reference sequence). This CDR3 is 17 amino acids long. Losses at the gene ends were 5 bases for V and 3 bases for J; bases not matched to a gene: 15. The chain's CDR3 is CATSPQVVRQGDYGYTF. The CDR3 coding sequence is TGTGCCACCAGCCCGCAGGTGGTGAGACAGGGCGACTATGGCTACACCTTC. Filled out from reference TRBV15 and TRBJ1-2, the complete variable domain reads DAMVIQNPRYQVTQFGKPVTLSCSQTLNHNVMYWYQQKSSQAPKLLFHYYDKDFNNEADTPDNFQSRRPNTSFCFLDIRSPGLGDTAMYLCATSPQVVRQGDYGYTFGSGTRLTVV.

The chain carries TRBV6-2 or TRBV6-3 and TRBJ2-3, with a weak D call TRBD2 (6 bases). Germline V lookup: CDR1 MNHEY, CDR2 SVGEGT. CDR3 size: 15 residues. V lost 2 bases and J 5 bases, leaving 14 bases between the germline ends. The CDR3 sequence: CASSYPATSEDTQYF. DNA of the CDR3: TGTGCCAGCAGTTACCCGGCGACTAGTGAAGATACGCAGTATTTT.

The chain combines TRBV13 with TRBJ1-1, with TRBD1 matching 12 bases. V lost 5 bases and J lost 1; bases outside the gene matches: 11. The CDR3 consists of 18 residues. Germline values: CDR1 PRHDT, CDR2 FYEKMQ (reference sequence). The CDR3 bases are TGTGCCAGCAGCACAACGGGACAGGGGGCGGGTTGGAACACTGAAGCTTTCTTT. The encoded protein is CASSTTGQGAGWNTEAFF.

The V gene is TRBV18, the J gene TRBJ2-2, with 7 positions matching TRBD1. CDR3 length: 15 residues. From germline, CDR1 is KGHSH and CDR2 LQKENI. The ends lost 3 bases at V and 2 bases at J; junction bases unmatched: 3. CDR3 sequence reads: CASSPGTANTGELFF. The DNA for the CDR3 is TGTGCCAGCTCACCGGGGACAGCCAACACCGGGGAGCTGTTTTTT.

J is TRBJ2-2 and V is TRBV10-3, with 7 positions matching TRBD1. Per germline, CDR1 ENHRY and CDR2 SYGVKD. The CDR3 covers 14 residues. The V and J ends lost 8 bases and 5 bases, in that order; junction bases with no gene match: 8. CDR3 nucleotides: TGTGCCATCTCTTCGGGACAGAAAACCGGGGAGCTGTTTTTT. This encodes CAISSGQKTGELFF.

This chain connects TRBV11-1 to TRBJ2-7; weak D call: TRBD2 (5 bases). This CDR3 has 12 amino acids. Trimming stripped 2 bases from V and 3 bases from J, with 5 bases between. Looked up from germline, CDR1 is SGHAT and CDR2 is FQDESV (reference sequence). The DNA of the CDR3 is TGTGCCAGCAGCTTACGGGACTACGAGCAGTACTTC. Its protein is CASSLRDYEQYF.

The chain uses TRBV7-8 and TRBJ1-1, with D possibly TRBD1 on 5 matching bases. The CDR3 runs to 13 residues. Germline lookup yields CDR1 SGHVS and CDR2 FQNEAQ. V lost 0 bases and J 6 bases, leaving 8 bases between the germline ends. The CDR3 DNA sequence: TGTGCCAGCAGCTTAGCCAGGGTCTCTGAAGCTTTCTTT. Translated: CASSLARVSEAFF.

With respect to this clone: An end of the junction differs from the germline gene, which may be a read error. The rearrangement uses TRBV5-1 and TRBJ1-3, with D unresolved. The CDR3 loop spans 17 amino acids. Germline V gene sequence: CDR1 SGHRS, CDR2 YFSETQ. CDR3 coding DNA: TGTGCCAGCAGCTTGGTTGGTGCCAGTCACTCTGGAAACACCATATATTTT. Translated, it gives CASSLVGASHSGNTIYF. The whole variable domain, remainder taken from reference TRBV5-1 and TRBJ1-3, is KAGVTQTPRYLIKTRGQQVTLSCSPISGHRSVSWYQQTPGQGLQFLFEYFSETQRNKGNFPGRFSGRQFSNSRSEMNVSTLELGDSALYLCASSLVGASHSGNTIYFGEGSWLTVV.

This chain links TRBV7-3 with TRBJ1-1; 11 positions match TRBD1. Germline-derived CDR1 and CDR2 are SGHTA and FQGTGA. This CDR3 spans 15 amino acids. J gave up 4 bases and V 5 bases, and 6 bases lay outside the gene matches. The CDR3 protein is CASSLSGQGATEAFF. Here the CDR3 DNA reads TGTGCCAGCAGCCTATCCGGACAGGGGGCCACTGAAGCTTTCTTT.

The chain uses TRBV7-2 and TRBJ1-2; tentatively, D is TRBD1 (6 bases). V was clipped by 2 bases and J by 2 bases, with 9 bases between them. This CDR3 contains 14 residues. Germline CDR1 reads SGHTA; CDR2 reads FQGNSA. CDR3 nucleotide sequence: TGTGCCAGCAGCTTAACAGGGTCGAACTATGGCTACACCTTC. Its translation: CASSLTGSNYGYTF.

The chain employs TRBV7-3 and TRBJ1-1; 9 positions match TRBD1. CDR1 is SGHTA and CDR2 is FQGTGA in the germline V gene. V lost 4 bases and J lost 2; bases outside the gene matches: 2. The CDR3 length is 14 residues. The CDR3 region has the DNA TGTGCCAGCAGCTCGACAGGGGGAAACACTGAAGCTTTCTTT. This translates into CASSSTGGNTEAFF. Combining the CDR3 with reference TRBV7-3 and TRBJ1-1 gives the whole variable domain GAGVSQTPSNKVTEKGKYVELRCDPISGHTALYWYRQSLGQGPEFLIYFQGTGAADDSGLPNDRFFAVRPEGSVSTLKIQRTERGDSAVYLCASSSTGGNTEAFFGQGTRLTVV.

This sequence joins TRBV2 and TRBJ2-2, with 7 bases matching TRBD2. This CDR3 comprises 16 residues. V shed 0 bases, J shed 0 bases, and the junction held 1 base outside the gene matches. Germline CDR1 is SNHLY and CDR2 is FYNNEI. CDR3 nucleotide sequence: TGTGCCAGCAGTGAAGCGGGAGGGGCGAACACCGGGGAGCTGTTTTTT. Its protein product is CASSEAGGANTGELFF.

This chain links TRBV6-5 with TRBJ2-5; no clear D. CDR1 is MNHEY, CDR2 SVGAGI, per germline. V was pared by 6 bases and J by 1 base, with 12 bases between. This CDR3 contains 14 residues. CDR3 DNA sequence: TGTGCCAGCAGCCACCTGAGTAGCCAAGAGACCCAGTACTTC. Translating gives CASSHLSSQETQYF.

V usage is TRBV4-1 and J usage is TRBJ1-5; 10 bases match TRBD1. The junction had 8 bases not matched to a gene; V was cut back by 2 bases and J by 7 bases. Germline V gives CDR1 MGHRA, CDR2 YSYEKL. The length of the CDR3 is 16 residues. CDR3 amino acids: CASSQTTGGSGQPQHF. The CDR3 region has the DNA TGCGCCAGCAGCCAAACGACAGGGGGCTCCGGACAGCCCCAGCATTTT.

This clone was detected a few times. This rearrangement joins TRBV11-1 to TRBJ2-1; TRBD2 aligns across 15 bases. V gave up 5 bases and J gave up 7 bases; unmatched junction bases: 6. Per germline, CDR1 SGHAT and CDR2 FQDESV (reference sequence). There are 16 residues in the CDR3. The CDR3 DNA reads TGTGCCAGCAGCCCTTTCGGGACTAGCGGGAGGAATGAGCAGTTCTTC. It translates to CASSPFGTSGRNEQFF.

V and J are TRBV29-1 and TRBJ2-3; 8 bases fit TRBD2. This CDR3 is 15 amino acids long. V trimming: 8 bases; J trimming: 0 bases; junction bases outside the gene matches: 10. The germline CDR1 and CDR2 sequences are SQVTM and ANQGSEA. The CDR3 sequence: CSLAEIAGSTDTQYF. The CDR3, as DNA: TGCAGCTTGGCGGAAATAGCGGGGAGCACAGATACGCAGTATTTT.

The J gene is TRBJ1-2, the V gene TRBV18; 7 nucleotides match TRBD1. Germline CDR1 KGHSH, CDR2 LQKENI. The CDR3 spans 13 residues. Trimming cost V 6 bases and J 7 bases; bases outside gene matches: 8. The CDR3 DNA reads as TGTGCCAGCTCCCCCGCAGACAGGGCTGGCTACACCTTC. This codes for CASSPADRAGYTF. Full variable domain (outside the CDR3, taken from reference TRBV18 and TRBJ1-2): NAGVMQNPRHLVRRRGQEARLRCSPMKGHSHVYWYRQLPEEGLKFMVYLQKENIIDESGMPKERFSAEFPKEGPSILRIQQVVRGDSAAYFCASSPADRAGYTFGSGTRLTVV.

This clone is a singleton in its sample. The CDR3 reads CSASPRTSGPHEQFF. CDR3 nucleotide sequence: TGCAGTGCTAGTCCGCGTACTAGCGGGCCCCATGAGCAGTTCTTC. This chain connects TRBV20-1 to TRBJ2-1; 9 nucleotides line up with TRBD2. There are 15 residues in the CDR3. Per germline, CDR1 DFQATT and CDR2 SNEGSKA (reference sequence). Trimming took 3 bases from V and 8 from J; bases not matched to a gene: 11.

The V gene is TRBV6-5, the J gene TRBJ2-2, with D possibly matching TRBD2 (6 bases). Germline V gene sequence: CDR1 MNHEY, CDR2 SVGAGI. The CDR3 has 13 residues. Trimming shortened V by 7 bases and J by 6 bases, and 12 bases separated the two germline ends. The CDR3 here is CASTTGVAGELFF. DNA for the CDR3: TGTGCCAGCACCACGGGGGTGGCCGGGGAGCTGTTTTTT.